Listed below are T cell receptor beta chains from one sample, sequenced in a study of blood T cell repertoires in COVID-19. The table came from immunoSEQ multiplex PCR; TCRdb's copy has only in-frame clones and leaves some out. The sample includes about 220,000 clones, 85% of them seen just once. The sequencing input was peripheral blood. Receptors were obtained from an older woman with COVID-19, enrolled during active disease. CDR3s include the opening cysteine and the closing phenylalanine or tryptophan. A D gene is named only where the DNA matches it firmly. Size values are once, few and many counts, or a class for expanded clones, and some rows have none.

d_gene: -
v_gene: TRBV7-9
abundance: many
j_gene: TRBJ2-7
CDR3nt: TGTGCCAGCAGCTTAGGGTTTAGGGGGGAGCAGTACTTC
CDR3aa: CASSLGFRGEQYF

d_gene: TRBD1
v_gene: TRBV27
abundance: -
j_gene: TRBJ2-3
CDR3nt: TGTGCCAGCAGTTTAGGAAGACAGGGGCGGTCAGATACGCAGTATTTT
CDR3aa: CASSLGRQGRSDTQYF

d_gene: -
v_gene: TRBV29-1
abundance: -
j_gene: TRBJ1-6
CDR3nt: TGCAGCGCCTCTACTGGGACTGGGGAAAATTCACCCCTCCACTTT
CDR3aa: CSASTGTGENSPLHF

d_gene: TRBD2
v_gene: TRBV7-2
abundance: -
j_gene: TRBJ2-1
CDR3nt: TGTGCCAGCAGACACCCGGCCAGCGGGGACTACAATGAGCAGTTCTTC
CDR3aa: CASRHPASGDYNEQFF

d_gene: -
v_gene: TRBV30
abundance: -
j_gene: TRBJ1-2
CDR3nt: TGTGCCTGGAGTGTACTGCTGTCCTATGGCTACACCTTC
CDR3aa: CAWSVLLSYGYTF

d_gene: TRBD2
v_gene: TRBV19
abundance: -
j_gene: TRBJ2-3
CDR3nt: TGTGCCAGTAGTCCTTGGACTAGCGGGGGCACAGATACGCAGTATTTT
CDR3aa: CASSPWTSGGTDTQYF

d_gene: TRBD1
v_gene: TRBV24-1
abundance: -
j_gene: TRBJ2-3
CDR3nt: TGTGCCACCAGTGGCAACTCCCCTCATCAGGGGGCTTACACAGATACGCAGTATTTT
CDR3aa: CATSGNSPHQGAYTDTQYF

d_gene: TRBD1
v_gene: TRBV7-4
abundance: few
j_gene: TRBJ2-7
CDR3nt: TGTGCCAGCAGTAGGGACAGGGGAAACGAGCAGTACTTC
CDR3aa: CASSRDRGNEQYF

d_gene: -
v_gene: TRBV5-4
abundance: -
j_gene: TRBJ1-1
CDR3nt: TGTGCCAGCAGCTTACGAGAGGACACTGAAGCTTTCTTT
CDR3aa: CASSLREDTEAFF

d_gene: -
v_gene: TRBV7-3
abundance: few
j_gene: TRBJ2-1
CDR3nt: TGTGCCAGCAGCTTAGGCAGTAACCCCTACAATGAGCAGTTCTTC
CDR3aa: CASSLGSNPYNEQFF

d_gene: TRBD1
v_gene: TRBV9
abundance: -
j_gene: TRBJ1-6
CDR3nt: TGTGCCAGCAGCGTAGAACGGACAGGGGCCTATAATTCACCCCTCCACTTT
CDR3aa: CASSVERTGAYNSPLHF

d_gene: TRBD2
v_gene: TRBV6-2/TRBV6-3
abundance: -
j_gene: TRBJ2-2
CDR3nt: TGTGCCAGCAGCCGTCGACTAGCGGGAGCCCCCGGGGAGCTGTTTTTT
CDR3aa: CASSRRLAGAPGELFF

d_gene: -
v_gene: TRBV27
abundance: -
j_gene: TRBJ2-2
CDR3nt: TGTGCCAGCAGTTCGACTGTTGTCTTCGGGGGGGAGCTGTTTTTT
CDR3aa: CASSSTVVFGGELFF

d_gene: -
v_gene: TRBV3-1/TRBV3-2
abundance: -
j_gene: TRBJ1-3
CDR3nt: TGTGCCAGCAGCCACAGGGTCAGACAGGGAAACACCATATATTTT
CDR3aa: CASSHRVRQGNTIYF

d_gene: -
v_gene: TRBV11-2
abundance: -
j_gene: TRBJ1-1
CDR3nt: TGTGCCAGCAGCTTAGGTGGGAGTAACACTGAAGCTTTCTTT
CDR3aa: CASSLGGSNTEAFF

d_gene: TRBD2
v_gene: TRBV5-6
abundance: -
j_gene: TRBJ2-3
CDR3nt: TGTGCCAGCGCGATGGGGGGGAGGACAGATACGCAGTATTTT
CDR3aa: CASAMGGRTDTQYF

d_gene: -
v_gene: TRBV6-6
abundance: -
j_gene: TRBJ1-1
CDR3nt: TGTGCCAGCAGCCTCGGGGGGAGCCTTACTGAAGCTTTCTTT
CDR3aa: CASSLGGSLTEAFF

d_gene: TRBD1
v_gene: TRBV18
abundance: -
j_gene: TRBJ1-1
CDR3nt: TGTGCCAGCTCACCACGGACAGGCCTTTCCGACACTGAAGCTTTCTTT
CDR3aa: CASSPRTGLSDTEAFF

d_gene: TRBD1
v_gene: TRBV5-1
abundance: -
j_gene: TRBJ2-4
CDR3nt: TGCGCCAGCAGCTGGCAGGGGGCCGAAAACATTCAGTACTTC
CDR3aa: CASSWQGAENIQYF

d_gene: -
v_gene: TRBV19
abundance: -
j_gene: TRBJ1-6
CDR3nt: TGTGCCAGTAGTATCCAGGGAAGTGATAATTCACCCCTCCACTTT
CDR3aa: CASSIQGSDNSPLHF

d_gene: TRBD1
v_gene: TRBV19
abundance: -
j_gene: TRBJ1-2
CDR3nt: TGTGCCAGTAGTGTCACAGGGGCCACTAATCTCTATGGCTACACCTTC
CDR3aa: CASSVTGATNLYGYTF

d_gene: TRBD1
v_gene: TRBV25-1
abundance: once
j_gene: TRBJ2-5
CDR3nt: TGTGCCAGCAGGGACAGGTATCAAGAGACCCAGTACTTC
CDR3aa: CASRDRYQETQYF

d_gene: -
v_gene: TRBV2
abundance: -
j_gene: TRBJ2-3
CDR3nt: TGTGCCAGCAACCATACCTGGAGTGTTGGAGATACGCAGTATTTT
CDR3aa: CASNHTWSVGDTQYF

d_gene: TRBD1
v_gene: TRBV11-2
abundance: -
j_gene: TRBJ1-4
CDR3nt: TGTGCCAGCAGCTCCAACAGGGGAAGAGGAGAAAAACTGTTTTTT
CDR3aa: CASSSNRGRGEKLFF

d_gene: -
v_gene: TRBV24-1
abundance: -
j_gene: TRBJ2-6
CDR3nt: TGTGCCACCAGTGAGTACAGGGTCCCCTCGTCTGGGGCCAACGTCCTGACTTTC
CDR3aa: CATSEYRVPSSGANVLTF

d_gene: TRBD1
v_gene: TRBV9
abundance: -
j_gene: TRBJ1-4
CDR3nt: TGTGCCAGCAGCTCCCGAGAGGGGGCCGGGGAAAAACTGTTTTTT
CDR3aa: CASSSREGAGEKLFF

d_gene: TRBD1
v_gene: TRBV6-5
abundance: -
j_gene: TRBJ2-1
CDR3nt: TGTGCCAGCAGTATATCCCAGGGGGATGAGCAGTTCTTC
CDR3aa: CASSISQGDEQFF

d_gene: -
v_gene: TRBV27
abundance: -
j_gene: TRBJ1-2
CDR3nt: TGTGCCAGCAGTTTAGATAGGGGTTCCTATGGCTACACCTTC
CDR3aa: CASSLDRGSYGYTF

d_gene: TRBD1
v_gene: TRBV3-1/TRBV3-2
abundance: -
j_gene: TRBJ2-7
CDR3nt: TGTGCCAGCAGCCCCGGACAGGGAACGTACGAGCAGTACTTC
CDR3aa: CASSPGQGTYEQYF

d_gene: -
v_gene: TRBV7-2
abundance: -
j_gene: TRBJ2-3
CDR3nt: TGTGCCAGCAGCTTAGGGTCACTTCACACAGATACGCAGTATTTT
CDR3aa: CASSLGSLHTDTQYF

d_gene: TRBD2
v_gene: TRBV7-3
abundance: -
j_gene: TRBJ2-1
CDR3nt: TGTGCCAGCAGCTCCGGGACTAGCGGTAGCTCCTACAATGAGCAGTTCTTC
CDR3aa: CASSSGTSGSSYNEQFF